Listed below are T cell receptor beta chains from one sample, sequenced in a study of T cells in Graves' hyperthyroidism and ophthalmopathy. TCRdb independently ran MiXCR on the multiplex PCR reads; one entry per CDR3 protein. The sample holds around 620,000 distinct CDR3 sequences, approximately 14% seen once. The sequencing input was blood. The receptors stem from a woman between 18 and 30 years old with Graves' ophthalmopathy. CDR3s include the opening cysteine and the closing phenylalanine or tryptophan. A D gene is named only where the DNA matches it firmly. The size entry is marked missing in some rows and otherwise reads once, few, many or a size class.

j_gene: TRBJ2-3
d_gene: -
abundance: many
v_gene: TRBV3-1
CDR3aa: CASSLAGTGLTDTQYF
CDR3nt: TGTGCCAGCAGCCTCGCGGGCACAGGCCTCACAGATACGCAGTATTTT

j_gene: TRBJ1-5
d_gene: -
abundance: many
v_gene: TRBV7-2
CDR3aa: CASSLTRGRGNQPQHF
CDR3nt: TGTGCCAGCAGCCTCACTCGGGGAAGGGGCAATCAGCCCCAGCATTTT

j_gene: TRBJ2-2
d_gene: -
abundance: many
v_gene: TRBV6-1
CDR3aa: CASTPVGSGFRATGELFF
CDR3nt: TGTGCCAGCACCCCCGTGGGGAGCGGCTTCCGAGCCACCGGGGAGCTGTTTTTT

j_gene: TRBJ2-5
d_gene: -
abundance: many
v_gene: TRBV14
CDR3aa: CASSRGVSGTQYF
CDR3nt: TGTGCCAGCAGCCGAGGGGTGAGCGGGACCCAGTACTTC

j_gene: TRBJ2-3
d_gene: -
abundance: few
v_gene: TRBV7-3
CDR3aa: CASSLTGLNTDTQYF
CDR3nt: TGTGCCAGCAGCTTAACGGGACTCAACACAGATACGCAGTATTTT

j_gene: TRBJ2-3
d_gene: TRBD2
abundance: -
v_gene: TRBV9
CDR3aa: CASSGPGGLGTDTQYF
CDR3nt: TGTGCCAGCAGCGGTCCGGGGGGACTTGGCACAGATACGCAGTATTTT

j_gene: TRBJ2-3
d_gene: -
abundance: -
v_gene: TRBV4-2
CDR3aa: CASSQHSGASTDTQYF
CDR3nt: TGTGCCAGCAGCCAACATAGTGGGGCCTCCACAGATACGCAGTATTTT

j_gene: TRBJ2-7
d_gene: TRBD1
abundance: many
v_gene: TRBV5-6
CDR3aa: CASSSYRGHYEQYF
CDR3nt: TGTGCCAGCAGTTCCTACAGGGGGCACTACGAGCAGTACTTC

j_gene: TRBJ2-1
d_gene: -
abundance: few
v_gene: TRBV19
CDR3aa: CASRTTGTAGEQFF
CDR3nt: TGTGCCAGTAGGACAACCGGGACAGCGGGTGAGCAGTTCTTC

j_gene: TRBJ2-1
d_gene: -
abundance: many
v_gene: TRBV29-1
CDR3aa: CSVEDLGQDTLAAYNEQFF
CDR3nt: TGCAGCGTTGAAGATCTAGGGCAGGACACCCTCGCTGCCTACAATGAGCAGTTCTTC

j_gene: TRBJ2-1
d_gene: TRBD2
abundance: -
v_gene: TRBV4-1
CDR3aa: CASSQGPFREGRYNEQFF
CDR3nt: TGCGCCAGCAGCCAAGGACCCTTTAGGGAGGGCCGCTACAATGAGCAGTTCTTC

j_gene: TRBJ2-5
d_gene: TRBD1
abundance: -
v_gene: TRBV24-1
CDR3aa: CATSDLEDRGSQETQYF
CDR3nt: TGTGCCACCAGTGATTTGGAGGACAGGGGAAGCCAAGAGACCCAGTACTTC

j_gene: TRBJ1-1
d_gene: -
abundance: many
v_gene: TRBV24-1
CDR3aa: CATSKLRGTTRLNTEAFF
CDR3nt: TGTGCCACCAGCAAGTTACGGGGAACAACCCGCTTGAACACTGAAGCTTTCTTT

j_gene: TRBJ2-3
d_gene: -
abundance: few
v_gene: TRBV5-1
CDR3aa: CASSLWEKSTDTQYF
CDR3nt: TGCGCCAGCAGCTTGTGGGAGAAAAGCACAGATACGCAGTATTTT

j_gene: TRBJ2-5
d_gene: -
abundance: many
v_gene: TRBV7-9
CDR3aa: CASSSYPQGGRETQYF
CDR3nt: TGTGCCAGCAGCAGCTATCCTCAGGGCGGTCGGGAGACCCAGTACTTC

j_gene: TRBJ1-5
d_gene: TRBD1
abundance: many
v_gene: TRBV3-1
CDR3aa: CASSSTGGRNQPQHF
CDR3nt: TGTGCCAGCAGCTCAACAGGGGGCCGGAATCAGCCCCAGCATTTT

j_gene: TRBJ2-1
d_gene: -
abundance: few
v_gene: TRBV7-8
CDR3aa: CASSLGDGTPSFEQFF
CDR3nt: TGTGCCAGCAGCTTAGGGGATGGGACACCCAGTTTTGAGCAGTTCTTC